Listed below are T cell receptor beta chains from one sample, sequenced in a study of long-term antiretroviral therapy in people with HIV. Sequenced by immunoSEQ multiplex PCR; TCRdb stores in-frame clones only, minus some. Among more than 25,000 clones listed, around 90% were seen once. This specimen was unsorted PBMCs, taken 1.8 years after starting antiretroviral therapy. These receptor sequences come from a woman aged 18-30 years with HIV. Each CDR3 is given with its conserved first and last residue. A D gene is named only where the DNA matches it firmly. Size is omitted from some rows. Given values are once, few, many or a class for expanded clones.

v_call: TRBV5-4
d_call: TRBD1
j_call: TRBJ2-7
clone_size: few
cdr3_nt: TGTGCCAGCAGCCGGGGACAGGGGGCCTACGAGCAGTACTTC
cdr3_aa: CASSRGQGAYEQYF

v_call: TRBV7-2
d_call: .
j_call: TRBJ2-7
clone_size: .
cdr3_nt: TGTGCCAGCAGCTCTTCTAGCGAGCAGTACTTC
cdr3_aa: CASSSSSEQYF

v_call: TRBV7-9
d_call: .
j_call: TRBJ2-3
clone_size: .
cdr3_nt: TGTGCCAGCAGCTTAGGATGGGGGGATGATGATACGCAGTATTTT
cdr3_aa: CASSLGWGDDDTQYF

v_call: TRBV7-9
d_call: .
j_call: TRBJ1-1
clone_size: .
cdr3_nt: TGTGCCAGCAGCTTAGATCGGGTCGGAAGGAACACTGAAGCTTTCTTT
cdr3_aa: CASSLDRVGRNTEAFF

v_call: TRBV5-1
d_call: .
j_call: TRBJ2-5
clone_size: once
cdr3_nt: TGCGCCAGCAGCTGGGACGTACAAGAGACCCAGTACTTC
cdr3_aa: CASSWDVQETQYF

v_call: TRBV28
d_call: TRBD1
j_call: TRBJ1-2
clone_size: .
cdr3_nt: TGTGCCAGCAGCCGGACAGGGGGCTACTATGGCTACACCTTC
cdr3_aa: CASSRTGGYYGYTF

v_call: TRBV15
d_call: TRBD1
j_call: TRBJ2-7
clone_size: .
cdr3_nt: TGTGCCACGGCCCCGCGATCAGCCGGGACAGGGTCTTCCTACGAGCAGTACTTC
cdr3_aa: CATAPRSAGTGSSYEQYF

v_call: TRBV11-2
d_call: .
j_call: TRBJ2-1
clone_size: .
cdr3_nt: TGTGCCAGCAGCTTCAGGGATCCTGTCCCCCAGCAGTTCTTC
cdr3_aa: CASSFRDPVPQQFF

v_call: TRBV5-8
d_call: .
j_call: TRBJ1-2
clone_size: few
cdr3_nt: TGTGCCAGCAGCTTAGAAATCAGGATACCTCACCTCTATGGCTACACCTTC
cdr3_aa: CASSLEIRIPHLYGYTF

v_call: TRBV2
d_call: .
j_call: TRBJ2-3
clone_size: .
cdr3_nt: TGTGCCAGCAGTGCGGGTACTAGCACAGATACGCAGTATTTT
cdr3_aa: CASSAGTSTDTQYF

v_call: TRBV4-1
d_call: .
j_call: TRBJ2-1
clone_size: .
cdr3_nt: TGCGCCAGCAGCCAAGAATCACATCCTTACAATGAGCAGTTCTTC
cdr3_aa: CASSQESHPYNEQFF

v_call: TRBV27
d_call: .
j_call: TRBJ2-3
clone_size: .
cdr3_nt: TGTGCCAGCAGTGATGGCAACTCAGTTACGCAGTATTTT
cdr3_aa: CASSDGNSVTQYF

v_call: TRBV5-6
d_call: TRBD2
j_call: TRBJ2-1
clone_size: .
cdr3_nt: TGTGCCAGCAGCTCGTCCGGGACTAGCGGTTACAATGAGCAGTTCTTC
cdr3_aa: CASSSSGTSGYNEQFF

v_call: TRBV9
d_call: .
j_call: TRBJ2-5
clone_size: .
cdr3_nt: TGTGCCAGCAGCTCAGGGCAGGGGGGACACGAGACCCAGTACTTC
cdr3_aa: CASSSGQGGHETQYF

v_call: TRBV29-1
d_call: .
j_call: TRBJ2-7
clone_size: .
cdr3_nt: TGCAGCGTTGAATTGCAGGGTCCCTACGAGCAGTACTTC
cdr3_aa: CSVELQGPYEQYF

v_call: TRBV28
d_call: .
j_call: TRBJ1-4
clone_size: once
cdr3_nt: TGTGCCAGCAGGCTCACCGCGACAGGCCTAAATGAAAAACTGTTTTTT
cdr3_aa: CASRLTATGLNEKLFF

v_call: TRBV13
d_call: .
j_call: TRBJ1-2
clone_size: .
cdr3_nt: TGTGCCAGCAGCCCACCGGACTCCTATGGCTACACCTTC
cdr3_aa: CASSPPDSYGYTF

v_call: TRBV5-5
d_call: TRBD1
j_call: TRBJ2-7
clone_size: .
cdr3_nt: TGTGCCAGCAGCGAGGGGGCGACGGCACCTTACGAGCAGTACTTC
cdr3_aa: CASSEGATAPYEQYF

v_call: TRBV27
d_call: TRBD1
j_call: TRBJ2-7
clone_size: .
cdr3_nt: TGTGCCAGCAGTTTCGGTGTGGGACAGGGGAGGTTAAGGGGGTCCTACGAGCAGTACTTC
cdr3_aa: CASSFGVGQGRLRGSYEQYF

v_call: TRBV10-2
d_call: TRBD2
j_call: TRBJ2-7
clone_size: .
cdr3_nt: TGCGCCAGCAGACCGGGACTAGCGGGCCACGAGCAGTACTTC
cdr3_aa: CASRPGLAGHEQYF

v_call: TRBV7-6
d_call: .
j_call: TRBJ1-4
clone_size: .
cdr3_nt: TGTGCCAGCAGCGGACAGCCCCTAGTTGAACTGTTTTTT
cdr3_aa: CASSGQPLVELFF

v_call: TRBV7-9
d_call: .
j_call: TRBJ2-7
clone_size: .
cdr3_nt: TGTGCCAGCAGCTTGCTCCCTGGAGGGCAGTACTTC
cdr3_aa: CASSLLPGGQYF

v_call: TRBV7-8
d_call: .
j_call: TRBJ2-5
clone_size: .
cdr3_nt: TGTGCCAGCTCCCTACACCGGTCCGCGGAGACCCAGTACTTC
cdr3_aa: CASSLHRSAETQYF

v_call: TRBV29-1
d_call: TRBD1
j_call: TRBJ1-3
clone_size: .
cdr3_nt: TGCAGCGTGGGGGACAGGGGGAGGTCTGGAAACACCATATATTTT
cdr3_aa: CSVGDRGRSGNTIYF

v_call: TRBV25-1
d_call: .
j_call: TRBJ2-1
clone_size: once
cdr3_nt: TGTGCCAGCAGCGAACTAGTTTATGAGCAGTTCTTC
cdr3_aa: CASSELVYEQFF

v_call: TRBV27
d_call: .
j_call: TRBJ1-6
clone_size: .
cdr3_nt: TGTGCCAGCAGAACCGCTTCGTCCCTCCACTTT
cdr3_aa: CASRTASSLHF

v_call: TRBV7-3
d_call: TRBD2
j_call: TRBJ2-3
clone_size: .
cdr3_nt: TGTGCCAGCAGCCAGCAAGCGGGAGGAATAACAGATACGCAGTATTTT
cdr3_aa: CASSQQAGGITDTQYF

v_call: TRBV19
d_call: TRBD1
j_call: TRBJ1-5
clone_size: .
cdr3_nt: TGTGCCAGTAGTACCCGGGACAGGGATCAGCCCCAGCATTTT
cdr3_aa: CASSTRDRDQPQHF

v_call: TRBV7-8
d_call: .
j_call: TRBJ1-4
clone_size: few
cdr3_nt: TGTGCCAGCAGCAAGCTTCCGCAGATAATAAATGAAAAACTGTTTTTT
cdr3_aa: CASSKLPQIINEKLFF

v_call: TRBV5-1
d_call: TRBD2
j_call: TRBJ2-7
clone_size: .
cdr3_nt: TGCGCCAGCAGCTGGTCGGCTAGCGGGGCCGTGGAAGAGCAGTACTTC
cdr3_aa: CASSWSASGAVEEQYF

v_call: TRBV29-1
d_call: .
j_call: TRBJ2-2
clone_size: once
cdr3_nt: TGCAGCGTTGACAGGGGTGCGAGCGGGGAGCTGTTTTTT
cdr3_aa: CSVDRGASGELFF

v_call: TRBV5-4
d_call: .
j_call: TRBJ2-7
clone_size: .
cdr3_nt: TGTGCCAGCAGCCTGGGGGAACTTGAGTACGAGCAGTACTTC
cdr3_aa: CASSLGELEYEQYF

v_call: TRBV19
d_call: TRBD1
j_call: TRBJ2-3
clone_size: .
cdr3_nt: TGTGCCAGTAGTCTCGGACAGGGGGCCACAGATACGCAGTATTTT
cdr3_aa: CASSLGQGATDTQYF

v_call: TRBV7-2
d_call: .
j_call: TRBJ1-2
clone_size: few
cdr3_nt: TGTGCCAGCAGCCTTACAGGGTGGGACGGCTACACCTTC
cdr3_aa: CASSLTGWDGYTF

v_call: TRBV28
d_call: .
j_call: TRBJ2-7
clone_size: few
cdr3_nt: TGTGCCAGCAGTCCCGTAGGGTTGGGGGGCGAGCAGTACTTC
cdr3_aa: CASSPVGLGGEQYF

v_call: TRBV6-4
d_call: .
j_call: TRBJ2-3
clone_size: .
cdr3_nt: TGTGCCAGCAGTACGGGGCCCACAGATACGCAGTATTTT
cdr3_aa: CASSTGPTDTQYF

v_call: TRBV30
d_call: .
j_call: TRBJ1-4
clone_size: .
cdr3_nt: TGTGCCTGGAGTGTAGGGAGGCGGACCCTTAATGAAAAACTGTTTTTT
cdr3_aa: CAWSVGRRTLNEKLFF

v_call: TRBV5-1
d_call: TRBD1
j_call: TRBJ1-1
clone_size: .
cdr3_nt: TGCGCCAGCAGCTTGGGTCAGGGGGGCCTAGAAGCTTTCTTT
cdr3_aa: CASSLGQGGLEAFF

v_call: TRBV2
d_call: TRBD1
j_call: TRBJ2-1
clone_size: .
cdr3_nt: TGTGCCAGCAGTGAAGCGTCCCGGACAGGTGAGCAGTTCTTC
cdr3_aa: CASSEASRTGEQFF

v_call: TRBV6-1
d_call: .
j_call: TRBJ1-2
clone_size: .
cdr3_nt: TGTGCCAGCAGTCTAGGACAGACCAACTATGGCTACACCTTC
cdr3_aa: CASSLGQTNYGYTF

v_call: TRBV7-2
d_call: TRBD1
j_call: TRBJ2-7
clone_size: .
cdr3_nt: TGTGCCAGCAGCTTAAGGGGACAGGGCGGCTACGAGCAGTACTTC
cdr3_aa: CASSLRGQGGYEQYF

v_call: TRBV5-1
d_call: .
j_call: TRBJ2-3
clone_size: .
cdr3_nt: TGCGCCAGCAGCTTAGCGTCAGCGAGCACAGATACGCAGTATTTT
cdr3_aa: CASSLASASTDTQYF

v_call: TRBV27
d_call: .
j_call: TRBJ1-5
clone_size: .
cdr3_nt: TGTGCCAGCAGTGAGGGGAATGGACAGCCCCAGCATTTT
cdr3_aa: CASSEGNGQPQHF

v_call: TRBV28
d_call: .
j_call: TRBJ2-3
clone_size: .
cdr3_nt: TGTGCCAGCAGTCGCCTGGACGGCACAGATACGCAGTATTTT
cdr3_aa: CASSRLDGTDTQYF

v_call: TRBV28
d_call: .
j_call: TRBJ2-1
clone_size: .
cdr3_nt: TGTGCCACCAGCGACGGCGGGTTAAACAATGAGCAGTTCTTC
cdr3_aa: CATSDGGLNNEQFF

v_call: TRBV19
d_call: TRBD2
j_call: TRBJ2-7
clone_size: .
cdr3_nt: TGTGCCAGTAGTGCCGGGGGGGGTGGCTACGAGCAGTACTTC
cdr3_aa: CASSAGGGGYEQYF

v_call: TRBV4-3
d_call: TRBD2
j_call: TRBJ2-3
clone_size: .
cdr3_nt: TGCGCCAGCAGCCAAGATGGCGGAGCGGGAGGGCCAGATACGCAGTATTTT
cdr3_aa: CASSQDGGAGGPDTQYF

v_call: TRBV11-3
d_call: .
j_call: TRBJ2-1
clone_size: .
cdr3_nt: TGTGCCAGCAGCTTAGGGCTTACTAATGAGCAGTTCTTC
cdr3_aa: CASSLGLTNEQFF

v_call: TRBV6-6
d_call: .
j_call: TRBJ2-7
clone_size: .
cdr3_nt: TGTGCCACTTTAGGGACGGAGAGCTCCTACGAGCAGTACTTC
cdr3_aa: CATLGTESSYEQYF

v_call: TRBV19
d_call: .
j_call: TRBJ2-4
clone_size: .
cdr3_nt: TGTGCCAGTTCCCGACAGGGACTAGCCAAAAACATTCAGTACTTC
cdr3_aa: CASSRQGLAKNIQYF

v_call: TRBV28
d_call: TRBD1
j_call: TRBJ2-3
clone_size: .
cdr3_nt: TGTGCCAGCACTATAGGGACAGGGTCCACAGATACGCAGTATTTT
cdr3_aa: CASTIGTGSTDTQYF

v_call: TRBV27
d_call: TRBD1
j_call: TRBJ2-5
clone_size: .
cdr3_nt: TGTGCCAGCAGTTTCATTGGACAGGGGGCAGGAGAGACCCAGTACTTC
cdr3_aa: CASSFIGQGAGETQYF

v_call: TRBV6-4
d_call: .
j_call: TRBJ2-2
clone_size: .
cdr3_nt: TGTGCCAGCAGTGAGGAGGGACTCCCGAGTACCGGGGAGCTGTTTTTT
cdr3_aa: CASSEEGLPSTGELFF

v_call: TRBV7-8
d_call: .
j_call: TRBJ2-7
clone_size: .
cdr3_nt: TGTGCCAGCAGCGACGGTGCCAGTAACGAGCAGTACTTC
cdr3_aa: CASSDGASNEQYF